The TCR beta chain under discussion was sequenced for a study of blood T cell repertoires in COVID-19 (dated by TCRdb to the early 2020s). Background for the entire study: The collaborator samples originated in the United States, Italy and Spain and spanned the acute and convalescent phases of COVID-19. The prospective study material was composed of cDNA or gDNA derived from T cells, B-cell-depleted T cells, or PBMCs. The dataset comprised deeply sampled blood TCRbeta repertoires from subjects exposed to, actively infected with, or recovered from COVID-19. The repertoires were released in a freely available public database intended as a resource for research on the immune response to SARS-CoV-2. Samples were obtained from the ongoing ImmuneRACE study (first 160 participants) and from 950 to 1,500 subjects provided by 6 global collaborators. A de-identified subject ID, COVID-19 status, age in years and sex were almost always included in the sample metadata. Where available, HLA class I and class II types were obtained from metadata supplied by the sample provider rather than from assay-based typing.

TCRbeta CDR3 regions were amplified from genomic DNA by means of the immunoSEQ Assay, a bias-controlled multiplex PCR. The paper's processing steps were these. Within the assay, amplification of reference gene primers was used to estimate how many nucleated cells each sample contained. Sequence reads were collapsed and filtered to measure the absolute abundance of every unique TCRbeta CDR3 rearrangement. Productive Simpson clonality was computed per sample as the square root of Simpson's diversity index over productive rearrangements. In TCRdb, the immuneACCESS table is reduced to in-frame sequences with V and J assigned. These tables do not hold every clone; where another copy was compared, an unresolved V gene accounts for under half, and the others remain unexplained. V and J calls and clone size come straight from that table; D and trimming were deduced from the DNA. A total of over 200,000 clones appear in this sample, 70% to 90% of them only once. The ten top clones hold 0.99% of the sample.

A second Seattle source provided samples from volunteer blood donors who had recovered from COVID-19. Collaborating institutions collected whole blood in K2EDTA tubes following their own protocols. For TCRbeta analysis, collaborators shipped samples as frozen whole blood, isolated PBMCs, or DNA extracted from either of those sample types. Study-level results and caveats: The quantity of clinical and demographic metadata differed by source and by participant and was supplied without curation.

This clone showed up just once. The clone's antigen remains unknown. Base-call qualities are not available, and no considerably larger clone is one nucleotide away. CDR1 SEHNR and CDR2 FQNEAQ are derived from the germline V gene (reference sequence). V is trimmed back by 0 bases and J by 6 bases, and the junction contains 9 bases that no gene match accounts for. Inclusive of the bounding cysteine and phenylalanine, the CDR3 is 16 residues long. CDR3 DNA is the only sequence kept; it has 48 bases, read in frame from the first base. The TCR sequence derives from a woman between 35 and 50 years old who had recovered from COVID-19. The chain joins TRBV7-9 to TRBJ2-3, and 7 junctional nucleotides match TRBD2. Sequenced: peripheral blood. The CDR3 reads as follows: CASSLAPLAVADTQYF. Here is the DNA: TGTGCCAGCAGCTTAGCGCCCCTAGCGGTGGCGGATACGCAGTATTTT.